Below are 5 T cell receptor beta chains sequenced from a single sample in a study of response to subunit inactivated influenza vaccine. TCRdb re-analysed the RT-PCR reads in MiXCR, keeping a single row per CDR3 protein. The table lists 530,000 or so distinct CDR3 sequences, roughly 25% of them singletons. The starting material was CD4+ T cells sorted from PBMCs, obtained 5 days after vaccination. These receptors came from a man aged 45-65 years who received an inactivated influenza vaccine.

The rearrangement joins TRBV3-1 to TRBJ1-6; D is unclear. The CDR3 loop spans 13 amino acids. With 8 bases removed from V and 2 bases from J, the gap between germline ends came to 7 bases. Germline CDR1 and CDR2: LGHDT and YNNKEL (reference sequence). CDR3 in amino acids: CASGSTYNSPLHF. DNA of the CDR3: TGTGCCAGCGGATCGACCTATAATTCACCCCTCCACTTT.

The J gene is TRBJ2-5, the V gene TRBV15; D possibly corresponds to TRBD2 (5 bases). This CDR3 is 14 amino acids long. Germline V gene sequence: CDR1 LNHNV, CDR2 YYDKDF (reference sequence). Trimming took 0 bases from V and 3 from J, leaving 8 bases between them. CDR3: CATSRDRRKETQYF. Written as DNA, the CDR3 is TGTGCCACCAGCAGAGATCGGAGGAAAGAGACCCAGTACTTC.

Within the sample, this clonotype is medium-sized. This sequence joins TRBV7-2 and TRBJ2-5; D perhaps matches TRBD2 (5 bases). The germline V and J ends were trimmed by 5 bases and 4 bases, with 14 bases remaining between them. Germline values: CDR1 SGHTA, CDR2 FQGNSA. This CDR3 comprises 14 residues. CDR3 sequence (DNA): TGTGCCAGCAGCACACCGGGGTTCGGAGAGACCCAGTACTTC. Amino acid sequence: CASSTPGFGETQYF.

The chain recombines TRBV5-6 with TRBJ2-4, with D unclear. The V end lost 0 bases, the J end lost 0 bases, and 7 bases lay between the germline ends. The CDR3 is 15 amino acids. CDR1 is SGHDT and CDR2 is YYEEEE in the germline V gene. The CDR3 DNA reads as TGTGCCAGCAGCTTGGCCATGCTAGCCAAAAACATTCAGTACTTC. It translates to CASSLAMLAKNIQYF.

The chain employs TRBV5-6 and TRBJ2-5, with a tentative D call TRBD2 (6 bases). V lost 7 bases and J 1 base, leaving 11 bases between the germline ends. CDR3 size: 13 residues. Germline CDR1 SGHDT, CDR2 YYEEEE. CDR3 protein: CASAGTSQETQYF. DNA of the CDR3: TGTGCCAGCGCGGGGACCTCCCAAGAGACCCAGTACTTC.